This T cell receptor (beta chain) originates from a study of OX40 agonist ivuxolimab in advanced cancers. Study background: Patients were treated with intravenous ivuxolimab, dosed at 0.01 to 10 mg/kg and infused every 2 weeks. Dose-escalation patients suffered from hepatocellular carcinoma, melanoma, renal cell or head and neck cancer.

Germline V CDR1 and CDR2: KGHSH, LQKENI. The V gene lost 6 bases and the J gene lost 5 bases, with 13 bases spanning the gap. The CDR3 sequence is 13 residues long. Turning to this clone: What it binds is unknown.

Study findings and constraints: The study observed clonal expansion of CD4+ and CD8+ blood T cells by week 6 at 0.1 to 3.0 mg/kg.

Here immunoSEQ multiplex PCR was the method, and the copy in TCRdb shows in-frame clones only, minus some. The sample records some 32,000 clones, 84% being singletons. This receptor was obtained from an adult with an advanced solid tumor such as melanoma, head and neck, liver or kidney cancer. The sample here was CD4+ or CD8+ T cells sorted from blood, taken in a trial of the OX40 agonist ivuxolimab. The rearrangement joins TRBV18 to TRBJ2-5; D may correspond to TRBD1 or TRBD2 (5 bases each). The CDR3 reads CASSSPREETQYF. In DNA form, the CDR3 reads TGTGCCAGCTCTTCGCCCAGGGAGGAGACCCAGTACTTC. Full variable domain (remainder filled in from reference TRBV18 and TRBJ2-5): NAGVMQNPRHLVRRRGQEARLRCSPMKGHSHVYWYRQLPEEGLKFMVYLQKENIIDESGMPKERFSAEFPKEGPSILRIQQVVRGDSAAYFCASSSPREETQYFGPGTRLLVL.